One and the same sample provided the 16 T cell receptor beta chains below, sequenced in a study of human T cells and chemical hapten exposure. Each CDR3 protein gets one entry after TCRdb re-called the RACE reads with MiXCR. The sample consists of about 53,000 distinct CDR3 sequences, roughly 9.8% of them appearing once. Time point: pre-sensitization, week 0. Treatment reported: therapeutic diphenylcyclopropenone sensitization with weekly scalp DPC. Specimen: whole blood, collected in connection with sensitization to the hapten diphenylcyclopropenone (DPC). These receptors were obtained from a man aged 35 to 55 with alopecia areata. Some clones in this sample may be carry-over from other donors' samples.

The chain joins TRBV7-8 to TRBJ2-7; D uncertain. The CDR3 length is 13 residues. V was trimmed by 5 bases and J by 7 bases, leaving 15 bases between them. Looked up from germline, CDR1 is SGHVS and CDR2 is FQNEAQ. This chain's CDR3 is CASSPYARMEQYF. CDR3 in DNA: TGTGCCAGCAGCCCCTACGCGAGAATGGAGCAGTACTTC.

This clonotype showed up just a few times. V gene TRBV6-2 or TRBV6-3 combines with J gene TRBJ1-2; no clear D. This CDR3 comprises 12 residues. The V and J ends lost 7 bases and 4 bases respectively, with 10 bases between them. Germline lookup yields CDR1 MNHEY and CDR2 SVGEGT. The CDR3 protein is CASTPDGYGYTF. DNA of the CDR3: TGTGCCAGCACCCCGGACGGCTATGGCTACACCTTC.

This clonotype was counted ten times or more. The V call is TRBV6-2 or TRBV6-3, the J call TRBJ2-1; 8 bases fit TRBD2. The CDR3 covers 16 residues. The V segment lost 6 bases and the J segment 4 bases; nucleotides outside the gene matches: 11. Per germline, CDR1 MNHEY and CDR2 SVGEGT. CDR3 DNA sequence: TGTGCCAGCAGAAGAAAGAAGCGGGAGCTGTACAATGAGCAGTTCTTC. Translation gives CASRRKKRELYNEQFF.

This clonotype was observed many times. V and J are TRBV9 and TRBJ1-3; perhaps TRBD1 as D (5 bases). This CDR3 comprises 14 residues. Trimming cost V 1 base and J 2 bases, with 7 bases left between them. The germline V gene encodes CDR1 SGDLS and CDR2 YYNGEE. DNA for the CDR3: TGTGCCAGCAGCGTAACCAGGGCTGGAAACACCATATATTTT. Its protein product is CASSVTRAGNTIYF.

Only a few counts were recorded for this clonotype. This chain links TRBV7-9 with TRBJ2-2; D is unclear. Germline values: CDR1 SEHNR, CDR2 FQNEAQ (reference sequence). The CDR3 spans 14 residues. Trimming pared 1 base from V and 8 bases from J, leaving 11 bases between. The CDR3 region is CASSLGVVGGELFF. The CDR3 DNA sequence: TGTGCCAGCAGCTTAGGAGTAGTAGGAGGGGAGCTGTTTTTT.

This clonotype has more than one count but fewer than ten. The chain employs TRBV28 and TRBJ2-5; 10 nucleotides match TRBD2. The CDR3 covers 15 residues. Germline V gene data show CDR1 as MDHEN and CDR2 as SYDVKM. J lost 0 bases, V lost 7 bases, and 5 bases had no gene match. The CDR3 loop reads CASTLGLAHQETQYF. The CDR3 DNA sequence: TGTGCCAGCACCTTGGGACTAGCGCACCAAGAGACCCAGTACTTC.

This clonotype was observed at least ten times. The CDR3 protein is CASSLLAGETQYF. The CDR3 nucleotides are TGTGCCAGCAGTTTACTAGCGGGAGAGACCCAGTACTTC. This rearrangement joins TRBV12-3 or TRBV12-4 to TRBJ2-5, with 8 positions matching TRBD2. The V and J ends lost 2 bases and 4 bases, in that order; junction bases with no gene match: 0. CDR3 length equals 13 residues.

The rearrangement uses TRBV12-3 or TRBV12-4 and TRBJ2-2; tentative D call: TRBD1 (5 bases). The CDR3 runs 13 residues. Trimming left V 4 bases short and J 7 bases short, with 10 bases between. CDR3 region: CASSSRVVGELFF. CDR3 nucleotide sequence: TGTGCCAGCAGTTCCAGGGTCGTCGGGGAGCTGTTTTTT.

In this sample, this clonotype turned up a few times. Written as DNA, the CDR3 is TGCAGTGCTCCCGATCGGGCGGAGACCCAGTACTTC. Its translation: CSAPDRAETQYF. The chain has TRBV20-1 and TRBJ2-5; D call uncertain. Germline CDR1 is DFQATT and CDR2 is SNEGSKA (reference sequence). The CDR3 spans 12 residues. The V and J ends lost 5 bases and 5 bases respectively, with 12 bases between them.

The V gene is TRBV12-3 or TRBV12-4, the J gene TRBJ1-2; D uncertain. The CDR3 is 13 amino acids. Trimming pared 5 bases from V and 4 bases from J, leaving 11 bases between. The CDR3 coding sequence is TGTGCCAGCAGTATGGACCATTCCTATGGCTACACCTTC. This translates into CASSMDHSYGYTF.

At least ten counts were recorded for this clonotype. The chain is built from TRBV10-3 and TRBJ2-2; D is ambiguous. The germline CDR1 and CDR2 sequences are ENHRY and SYGVKD. This CDR3 region has 14 residues. Trimming took off 6 bases at V and 0 bases at J, with 8 bases between the two ends. The CDR3 loop reads CAISQDPNTGELFF. The CDR3 DNA is TGTGCCATCAGCCAGGACCCGAACACCGGGGAGCTGTTTTTT.

The chain links TRBV4-2 to TRBJ1-1; no clear D. The CDR3 runs to 15 residues. Trimming shortened V by 2 bases and J by 0 bases, and 10 bases separated the two germline ends. Germline V CDR1 and CDR2: LGHNA, YNFKEQ. The CDR3 DNA follows: TGTGCCAGCAGCCAAAGCCCAGCCATGAACACTGAAGCTTTCTTT. Its protein is CASSQSPAMNTEAFF.

The J gene is TRBJ2-2, the V gene TRBV10-1; D unclear. Germline CDR1 and CDR2: WNHNN and SYGVQD (reference sequence). V dropped 6 bases and J dropped 1 base, with 6 bases sitting between them. The CDR3 has 13 amino acids. The CDR3 spells CASRAENTGELFF. The CDR3 bases are TGCGCCAGCAGGGCGGAGAACACCGGGGAGCTGTTTTTT.

The chain links TRBV5-8 to TRBJ1-2; perhaps TRBD1 as D (5 bases). V gave up 3 bases and J gave up 5 bases, with 11 bases separating them. The CDR3 contains 13 residues. Germline V gene data show CDR1 as SGHTS and CDR2 as YDEGEE. CDR3 in amino acids: CASSWGRDYGYTF. CDR3 DNA sequence: TGTGCCAGCAGCTGGGGGAGAGATTATGGCTACACCTTC.

The chain links TRBV7-6 to TRBJ2-1; TRBD2 agrees at 7 bases. J gave up 3 bases and V 4 bases, and 9 bases lay outside the gene matches. The CDR3 sequence is 16 residues long. Germline V gene sequence: CDR1 SGHVS, CDR2 FNYEAQ. The CDR3 reads CASSSGSRGSYNEQFF. CDR3 coding DNA: TGTGCCAGCAGCTCTGGGTCTCGCGGGAGCTACAATGAGCAGTTCTTC. The variable domain in full, completed from reference TRBV7-6 and TRBJ2-1, reads GAGVSQSPRYKVTKRGQDVALRCDPISGHVSLYWYRQALGQGPEFLTYFNYEAQQDKSGLPNDRFSAERPEGSISTLTIQRTEQRDSAMYRCASSSGSRGSYNEQFFGPGTRLTVL.

The genes are TRBV19 and TRBJ2-1, with D maybe TRBD2 (6 bases). Germline CDR1 LNHDA, CDR2 SQIVND (reference sequence). The V end lost 5 bases, the J end lost 7 bases, and 18 bases lay between the germline ends. CDR3 length: 15 amino acids. The CDR3 sequence is CASSPGAGAGNEQFF. The CDR3 bases are TGTGCCAGTAGTCCTGGTGCGGGCGCGGGGAATGAGCAGTTCTTC. Drawing the rest from reference TRBV19 and TRBJ2-1, the complete variable domain is DGGITQSPKYLFRKEGQNVTLSCEQNLNHDAMYWYRQDPGQGLRLIYYSQIVNDFQKGDIAEGYSVSREKKESFPLTVTSAQKNPTAFYLCASSPGAGAGNEQFFGPGTRLTVL.